The 29 T cell receptor beta chains in this list originate from one sample, sequenced in a study of blood T cell repertoires in COVID-19. Only in-frame clones appear in the TCRdb table, and some are missing; sequencing was by immunoSEQ multiplex PCR. The table shows about 210,000 clones, with over 70% occurring only once. Material for sequencing was peripheral blood. The receptors stem from a woman aged 45 to 65 with acute or convalescent COVID-19.

This clone has only one observation. The V and J genes are TRBV30 and TRBJ1-2; tentatively, D is TRBD1 (6 bases). The germline gives CDR1 GTSNPN, CDR2 SVGIG (reference sequence). There are 13 residues in the CDR3. The germline V and J ends were trimmed by 2 bases and 5 bases, with 12 bases remaining between them. The CDR3 loop is CAWSRDKDYGYTF. CDR3 in DNA: TGTGCCTGGAGTCGGGACAAGGATTATGGCTACACCTTC.

The chain employs TRBV15 and TRBJ2-1; a possible D gene is TRBD2 (6 bases). CDR3 length: 16 residues. Germline-derived CDR1 and CDR2 are LNHNV and YYDKDF (reference sequence). The germline V and J ends were trimmed by 2 bases and 4 bases, with 15 bases remaining between them. The CDR3 loop reads CATSRPRDLIYNEQFF. In nucleotides, the CDR3 is TGTGCCACCAGCAGACCCCGGGACTTGATATACAATGAGCAGTTCTTC.

The V and J genes are TRBV6-5 and TRBJ1-2, with a tentative D call TRBD1 (5 bases). Germline V gene lookup returns CDR1 MNHEY and CDR2 SVGAGI. The CDR3 covers 13 residues. Trimming removed 6 bases from V and 4 bases from J, with 12 bases in between. CDR3 region: CASRSTGSYGYTF. The CDR3 nucleotides read TGTGCCAGCAGGTCCACAGGCTCCTATGGCTACACCTTC.

V is TRBV2 and J is TRBJ1-6; D may be TRBD1 (6 bases). The length of the CDR3 is 15 residues. Per the germline V gene, CDR1 is SNHLY and CDR2 is FYNNEI. The germline V and J ends were trimmed by 7 bases and 5 bases, with 15 bases remaining between them. In DNA form, the CDR3 reads TGTGCCAGCACTCTCCAGGGGATAGATAATTCACCCCTCCACTTT. Translation: CASTLQGIDNSPLHF.

The chain has TRBV7-2 and TRBJ1-2; D may be TRBD1 (5 bases). CDR1 is SGHTA, CDR2 FQGNSA, per germline. This CDR3 spans 15 amino acids. V was pared by 5 bases and J by 4 bases, with 17 bases between. Here the CDR3 DNA reads TGTGCCAGCAGCCAGACCCTGACAGAGGTCTATGGCTACACCTTC. Residues: CASSQTLTEVYGYTF.

The CDR3 reads CASSTSDRGYGYTF. DNA of the CDR3: TGTGCCAGCAGTACCTCGGACAGGGGCTATGGCTACACCTTC. This chain uses TRBV6-5 with TRBJ1-2; 9 bases map to TRBD1. This CDR3 comprises 14 residues. With 5 bases clipped from V and 4 bases from J, the junction kept 5 bases outside the gene matches. Germline CDR1 and CDR2: MNHEY and SVGAGI.

This sequence joins TRBV3-1 (or the pseudogene TRBV3-2) and TRBJ2-7; a weak D match, TRBD2 (5 bases). Looked up from germline, CDR1 is LGHDT and CDR2 is YNNKEL (reference sequence). The CDR3 is 13 residues long. Trimming pared 4 bases from V and 2 bases from J, leaving 9 bases between. CDR3 in DNA: TGTGCCAGCAGCCCGGACTTTGCCTACGAGCAGTACTTC. It specifies CASSPDFAYEQYF.

The chain uses TRBV4-1 and TRBJ1-2; 8 bases agree with TRBD1. Germline CDR1 MGHRA, CDR2 YSYEKL. V trimming: 0 bases; J trimming: 8 bases; junction bases outside the gene matches: 11. The CDR3 is 16 amino acids. In DNA form, the CDR3 reads TGCGCCAGCAGCCAAGACCCAAGTCGGACAGGGTCCGGCTACACCTTC. As protein: CASSQDPSRTGSGYTF.

The rearrangement uses TRBV11-2 and TRBJ1-2; D may be TRBD1 (6 bases). Trimming removed 0 bases at V and 4 bases at J, with 12 bases between. The CDR3 loop spans 15 amino acids. Per germline, CDR1 SGHAT and CDR2 FQNNGV. The DNA for the CDR3 is TGTGCCAGCAGCTTAGATTCAAACAGGGCCTATGGCTACACCTTC. It specifies CASSLDSNRAYGYTF.

The chain employs TRBV29-1 and TRBJ2-7; 10 nucleotides agree with TRBD1. The CDR3 runs 14 residues. Germline assignment: CDR1 SQVTM and CDR2 ANQGSEA. Losses at the gene ends were 6 bases for V and 6 bases for J; bases not matched to a gene: 11. CDR3 sequence: CSVQIGDRGIEQYF. The DNA of the CDR3 is TGCAGCGTGCAGATAGGGGACAGGGGCATCGAGCAGTACTTC.

The chain couples TRBV7-8 to TRBJ2-7; 9 positions agree with TRBD2. The CDR3 runs to 15 residues. Germline values: CDR1 SGHVS, CDR2 FQNEAQ. With V trimmed by 2 bases and J by 6 bases, 8 bases remained unmatched. CDR3 in amino acids: CASSLRLAGIAEQYF. The CDR3 region has the DNA TGTGCCAGCAGCTTACGTCTAGCGGGGATCGCCGAGCAGTACTTC.

This chain links TRBV19 with TRBJ1-6, with D perhaps matching TRBD1 (6 bases). The ends were cut back, 5 bases at V and 7 bases at J, with 12 bases in the middle. The CDR3 contains 14 residues. The V gene's germline CDR1 is LNHDA and CDR2 SQIVND (reference sequence). This chain's CDR3 is CASSPRTVNSPLHF. CDR3 nucleotide sequence: TGTGCCAGTAGTCCAAGGACAGTCAATTCACCCCTCCACTTT.

The J gene is TRBJ1-2, the V gene TRBV6-5; D gene unclear. Trimming removed 5 bases at V and 6 bases at J, with 13 bases between. CDR3 size: 13 residues. Germline V gives CDR1 MNHEY, CDR2 SVGAGI. CDR3 DNA sequence: TGTGCCAGCAGTACCGAAAAGAGGGATGGCTACACCTTC. Protein product: CASSTEKRDGYTF.

This clone has more than one count but fewer than ten. This chain links TRBV11-2 with TRBJ2-1; TRBD1 agrees at 9 bases. The CDR3 totals 14 residues. Germline V gene data show CDR1 as SGHAT and CDR2 as FQNNGV. J gave up 7 bases and V 5 bases, and 6 bases lay outside the gene matches. The CDR3 nucleotides are TGTGCCAGCAGCCCACTGACAGGGGGTAATGAGCAGTTCTTC. It encodes CASSPLTGGNEQFF.

The chain couples TRBV2 to TRBJ2-5; 11 bases line up with TRBD2. This CDR3 has 17 residues. Germline V gene sequence: CDR1 SNHLY, CDR2 FYNNEI. With V trimmed by 5 bases and J by 5 bases, 13 bases remained unmatched. The CDR3, as DNA: TGTGCCAGCAGTACAGGACTAGCGGGCCCGTTGGGGGAGACCCAGTACTTC. Translation: CASSTGLAGPLGETQYF.

The chain joins TRBV19 to TRBJ2-3; D uncertain. Germline V gives CDR1 LNHDA, CDR2 SQIVND (reference sequence). The CDR3 runs 12 residues. V lost 1 base to trimming and J lost 7 bases, with 6 bases between them. As DNA, the CDR3 is TGTGCCAGTAGTATAGGCAGTCATACGCAGTATTTT. Translating gives CASSIGSHTQYF.

The chain joins TRBV5-8 to TRBJ2-7; 12 nucleotides match TRBD2. Trimming removed 4 bases from V and 3 bases from J; junction bases left unmatched: 5. Looked up from germline, CDR1 is SGHTS and CDR2 is YDEGEE. The CDR3 has 15 amino acids. CDR3 in DNA: TGTGCCAGCAGCGCAGGACTAGCGGGATTCTACGAGCAGTACTTC. Its protein product is CASSAGLAGFYEQYF.

This chain uses TRBV4-1 with TRBJ2-3; a weak D match, TRBD2 (5 bases). V lost 7 bases and J 2 bases, leaving 13 bases between the germline ends. The CDR3 is made up of 14 amino acids. CDR1 is MGHRA, CDR2 YSYEKL, per germline. CDR3 sequence reads: CASTLGGLTDTQYF. The CDR3 bases are TGCGCCAGCACACTGGGCGGACTCACAGATACGCAGTATTTT.

J is TRBJ1-1 and V is TRBV25-1; D is ambiguous. This CDR3 is 13 amino acids long. Germline values: CDR1 MGHDK, CDR2 SYGVNS. Trimming took off 6 bases at V and 2 bases at J, with 10 bases between the two ends. The CDR3, as DNA: TGTGCCAGCAGACTACTTTTTAACACTGAAGCTTTCTTT. It specifies CASRLLFNTEAFF.

The rearrangement joins TRBV19 to TRBJ1-1; D not resolved. This CDR3 spans 13 amino acids. V lost 5 bases to trimming and J lost 1 base, with 8 bases between them. Germline V gene data show CDR1 as LNHDA and CDR2 as SQIVND (reference sequence). The DNA of the CDR3 is TGTGCCAGTAGTTGGCATACGAACACTGAAGCTTTCTTT. Translated, it gives CASSWHTNTEAFF.

This chain uses TRBV3-1 (or the pseudogene TRBV3-2) with TRBJ2-7, with 7 bases matching TRBD1. The V and J ends lost 6 bases and 3 bases, in that order; junction bases with no gene match: 8. The CDR3 contains 14 residues. Germline V lookup: CDR1 LGHDT, CDR2 YNNKEL (reference sequence). The CDR3 DNA follows: TGTGCCAGCAGTCAGGACAGGCTCGTCTACGAGCAGTACTTC. Translation: CASSQDRLVYEQYF.

This chain joins TRBV27 and TRBJ1-2, with a possible D match to TRBD1 (5 bases). CDR3 size: 15 residues. Germline loops: CDR1 MNHEY, CDR2 SMNVEV (reference sequence). Trimming removed 5 bases from V and 6 bases from J, with 19 bases in between. CDR3 amino acids: CASSPRPGNPHGYTF. Written as DNA, the CDR3 is TGTGCCAGCAGTCCCCGTCCAGGGAACCCTCATGGCTACACCTTC.

This chain joins TRBV5-1 and TRBJ2-7, with 8 bases fitting TRBD2. The germline V gene encodes CDR1 SGHRS and CDR2 YFSETQ. This CDR3 comprises 13 residues. V lost 0 bases and J lost 5; bases outside the gene matches: 1. The CDR3 region has the DNA TGCGCCAGCAGCTTGGTCGGGGGGGACGAGCAGTACTTC. Encoded protein: CASSLVGGDEQYF.

The chain couples TRBV7-2 to TRBJ1-1, with a tentative D call TRBD1 (6 bases). V was pared by 4 bases and J by 1 base, with 13 bases between. The germline V gene encodes CDR1 SGHTA and CDR2 FQGNSA. CDR3 length: 15 residues. The CDR3 reads CASSSSGTSNTEAFF. Here the CDR3 DNA reads TGTGCCAGCAGCTCTTCCGGGACATCGAACACTGAAGCTTTCTTT.

V usage is TRBV29-1 and J usage is TRBJ2-2; 10 bases align to TRBD1. Germline V lookup: CDR1 SQVTM, CDR2 ANQGSEA. The J segment lost 1 base and the V segment lost 3 bases, leaving 5 bases of the junction unmatched. The CDR3 covers 16 residues. CDR3 bases: TGCAGCGTTGATGGGACAGGGGTAGGGAACACCGGGGAGCTGTTTTTT. It is translated as CSVDGTGVGNTGELFF.

The V call is TRBV20-1, the J call TRBJ2-2; 9 nucleotides match TRBD2. CDR3 length: 15 amino acids. J lost 4 bases, V lost 3 bases, and 6 bases had no gene match. Germline V gene lookup returns CDR1 DFQATT and CDR2 SNEGSKA (reference sequence). The CDR3 nucleotides are TGCAGTGCTAGTAGCGGGAGTGCTCTCACCGGGGAGCTGTTTTTT. This sequence encodes CSASSGSALTGELFF.

The rearrangement uses TRBV5-1 and TRBJ2-1; TRBD2 aligns across 14 bases. The CDR3 is 14 residues long. J gave up 8 bases and V 9 bases, and 7 bases lay outside the gene matches. Looked up from germline, CDR1 is SGHRS and CDR2 is YFSETQ. Here the CDR3 reads CATSGLAGAYEQFF. CDR3 bases: TGCGCCACCTCGGGACTAGCGGGAGCATATGAGCAGTTCTTC.

This clone was seen once. This chain's CDR3 is CASRRSLQGRYNYGYTF. In DNA form, the CDR3 reads TGTGCCAGCAGGAGGAGCCTACAGGGGCGATATAACTATGGCTACACCTTC. The chain is built from TRBV7-9 and TRBJ1-2; TRBD1 agrees at 7 bases. V was clipped by 6 bases and J by 1 base; unmatched bases: 14. This CDR3 comprises 17 residues. Germline assignment: CDR1 SEHNR and CDR2 FQNEAQ (reference sequence).

On this clone: An end of the junction differs from the germline gene, which may be a read error. The chain carries TRBV7-7 and TRBJ2-2; TRBD2 aligns across 7 bases. Germline values: CDR1 SSHAT, CDR2 FNYEAQ (reference sequence). CDR3 length: 18 residues. The DNA of the CDR3 is TGTGCTAGCAGCCCCCTACCGAGGGCTAGCGGTAACACCGGGGAGCTGTTTTTT. Protein product: CASSPLPRASGNTGELFF.